The 18 T cell receptor beta chains presented below share a single source sample, sequenced in a study of long-term antiretroviral therapy in people with HIV. At the survey level, the v3.0 immunoSEQ assay was run. TCRdb's table, derived via immunoSEQ multiplex PCR, lists solely in-frame clones and lacks some. This table has around 21,000 clones, approximately 85% appearing once. The starting material was unsorted PBMCs, obtained 1.5 years after starting antiretroviral therapy. The receptor source for this set is a man aged 25-45 years with HIV.

The rearrangement joins TRBV10-1 to TRBJ2-5, with TRBD1 identical over 7 bases. CDR1 is WNHNN, CDR2 SYGVQD, per germline (reference sequence). The CDR3 length is 15 residues. V dropped 7 bases and J dropped 4; count of bases not matched to a gene: 12. Here the CDR3 reads CASITDRPCRETQYF. The DNA for the CDR3 is TGCGCCAGCATTACGGACAGGCCCTGTAGAGAGACCCAGTACTTC.

This chain links TRBV6-5 with TRBJ1-2; 9 positions match TRBD1. The CDR3 runs 14 residues. V was pared by 6 bases and J by 4 bases, with 6 bases of the junction left unmatched. Per the germline V gene, CDR1 is MNHEY and CDR2 is SVGAGI. As DNA, the CDR3 is TGTGCCAGCAGGGGACAGGGTCGAGGCTATGGCTACACCTTC. This translates into CASRGQGRGYGYTF.

The J gene is TRBJ1-2, the V gene TRBV6-5; no firm D call. The CDR3 consists of 15 residues. Germline loops: CDR1 MNHEY, CDR2 SVGAGI. Trimming pared 2 bases from V and 0 bases from J, leaving 10 bases between. The CDR3 bases are TGTGCCAGCAGTTACAGGGCAGCCGCTAACTATGGCTACACCTTC. The encoded protein is CASSYRAAANYGYTF.

The chain recombines TRBV27 with TRBJ2-7; D uncertain. Germline V lookup: CDR1 MNHEY, CDR2 SMNVEV (reference sequence). This CDR3 spans 19 amino acids. V was clipped by 2 bases and J by 0 bases, with 23 bases between them. CDR3 DNA: TGTGCCAGCAGTTTAGAAGCATCGACGGTCGGCGGCCTCTCCTACGAGCAGTACTTC. Its translation: CASSLEASTVGGLSYEQYF.

The chain is built from TRBV4-1 and TRBJ2-5, with D perhaps given as TRBD1 or TRBD2 (5 bases each). V gave up 0 bases and J gave up 4 bases, with 9 bases separating them. There are 14 residues in the CDR3. Germline values: CDR1 MGHRA, CDR2 YSYEKL. The chain's CDR3 is CASSQESGTETQYF. DNA for the CDR3: TGCGCCAGCAGCCAAGAGTCGGGGACAGAGACCCAGTACTTC.

V gene TRBV19 combines with J gene TRBJ1-2; TRBD1 is a possible D gene (6 bases). Trimming pared 7 bases from V and 1 base from J, leaving 16 bases between. The germline V gene has CDR1 LNHDA and CDR2 SQIVND (reference sequence). The CDR3 extends over 15 amino acids. The CDR3 DNA sequence: TGTGCCAGTACCCCCGACCCCAGGGGTAACTATGGCTACACCTTC. Translated: CASTPDPRGNYGYTF.

The V and J genes are TRBV4-2 and TRBJ2-4; D is possibly TRBD2 (6 bases). Germline V gene lookup returns CDR1 LGHNA and CDR2 YNFKEQ. This CDR3 is built from 18 residues. V was shortened by 4 bases and J by 0 bases, with 19 bases between the two germline ends. As DNA, the CDR3 is TGTGCCAGCAGCCCCCATTGGGAGGACTTCGGAGCCAAAAACATTCAGTACTTC. Its translation is CASSPHWEDFGAKNIQYF.

V usage is TRBV15 and J usage is TRBJ2-7; a weak D match, TRBD1 (6 bases). The CDR3 consists of 16 residues. Germline-derived CDR1 and CDR2 are LNHNV and YYDKDF (reference sequence). V was shortened by 0 bases and J by 3 bases, with 15 bases between the two germline ends. The CDR3 loop is CATSRDPGQPGYEQYF. The CDR3 DNA sequence: TGTGCCACCAGCAGAGATCCTGGACAGCCCGGCTACGAGCAGTACTTC.

The CDR3 sequence: CASSPNRKNTQYF. CDR3 nucleotides: TGTGCCAGTAGCCCCAACAGAAAAAATACGCAGTATTTT. The chain recombines TRBV19 with TRBJ2-3, with D unresolved. V gave up 6 bases and J gave up 7 bases, with 14 bases separating them. This CDR3 contains 13 residues. Germline V gene lookup returns CDR1 LNHDA and CDR2 SQIVND (reference sequence).

CDR3 sequence reads: CASSLEGTPYNEQFF. The CDR3 region has the DNA TGTGCCAGCAGCTTAGAAGGGACTCCTTACAATGAGCAGTTCTTC. The chain joins TRBV11-2 to TRBJ2-1, with a tentative D call TRBD2 (6 bases). Trimming stripped 0 bases from V and 4 bases from J, with 10 bases between. This CDR3 has 15 amino acids. From germline, CDR1 is SGHAT and CDR2 FQNNGV.

This rearrangement joins TRBV5-4 to TRBJ2-5; TRBD1 matches at 12 bases. The CDR3 contains 16 residues. Trimming cost V 3 bases and J 5 bases; bases outside gene matches: 8. Germline V gives CDR1 SGHNT, CDR2 YYREEE (reference sequence). The CDR3 here is CASSYTGTGGLETQYF. The CDR3 DNA reads TGTGCCAGCAGCTATACCGGGACAGGGGGCTTGGAGACCCAGTACTTC. Together with reference TRBV5-4 and TRBJ2-5, the CDR3 gives the full variable domain: ETGVTQSPTHLIKTRGQQVTLRCSSQSGHNTVSWYQQALGQGPQFIFQYYREEENGRGNFPPRFSGLQFPNYSSELNVNALELDDSALYLCASSYTGTGGLETQYFGPGTRLLVL.

The count of this clone is one. The genes are TRBV29-1 and TRBJ1-1; TRBD1 is a possible D gene (5 bases). V lost 4 bases and J 5 bases, leaving 17 bases between the germline ends. The V gene's germline CDR1 is SQVTM and CDR2 ANQGSEA. This CDR3 spans 14 amino acids. DNA of the CDR3: TGCAGCGTTGTATTTTCAAGAGGGGTAACTGAAGCTTTCTTT. Translating it yields CSVVFSRGVTEAFF.

This clone was seen more than once but under ten times. The gene calls are TRBV4-1 and TRBJ2-2; no clear D gene. Germline V CDR1 and CDR2: MGHRA, YSYEKL. The CDR3 runs 13 residues. The V end lost 5 bases, the J end lost 4 bases, and 8 bases lay between the germline ends. The CDR3 DNA reads TGCGCCAGCAGCGGTGGCGGCACCGGGGAGCTGTTTTTT. Protein sequence: CASSGGGTGELFF.

V and J are TRBV19 and TRBJ2-5; possibly TRBD1 for D (6 bases). Germline CDR1 is LNHDA and CDR2 is SQIVND (reference sequence). V shed 3 bases and J shed 0 bases, with 8 bases lying between them. The CDR3 is 14 amino acids. The CDR3, as DNA: TGTGCCAGTAGTATTACAGGGAACCAAGAGACCCAGTACTTC. As protein: CASSITGNQETQYF.

The V call is TRBV6-5, the J call TRBJ1-1, with D perhaps matching TRBD1 (5 bases). The CDR3 extends over 14 amino acids. Trimming left V 2 bases short and J 7 bases short, with 14 bases between. CDR1 and CDR2 (germline): MNHEY, SVGAGI. The CDR3: CASSYNAGPLEAFF. For the CDR3, the DNA is TGTGCCAGCAGTTACAATGCAGGGCCCCTTGAAGCTTTCTTT.

The rearrangement links TRBV19 to TRBJ2-1; 7 positions agree with TRBD1. CDR1 is LNHDA and CDR2 is SQIVND in the germline V gene (reference sequence). The J segment lost 14 bases and the V segment lost 7 bases, leaving 17 bases of the junction unmatched. This CDR3 is built from 14 residues. CDR3 DNA sequence: TGTGCCAGTAAGGATGACGGCCAGGGGGTCCTGGAGTTCTTC. Translation gives CASKDDGQGVLEFF.

CDR3 sequence: CASSLLGTGPYEQYF. CDR3 sequence (DNA): TGTGCCAGCAGTTTATTAGGGACAGGACCCTACGAGCAGTACTTC. This sequence joins TRBV28 and TRBJ2-7, with TRBD1 identical over 8 bases. J lost 2 bases, V lost 1 base, and 4 bases had no gene match. The germline CDR1 and CDR2 sequences are MDHEN and SYDVKM. The CDR3 totals 15 residues.

The chain is built from TRBV9 and TRBJ2-5, with a possible D match to TRBD2 (6 bases). Trimming stripped 0 bases from V and 3 bases from J, with 9 bases between. This CDR3 region has 14 residues. Germline V CDR1 and CDR2: SGDLS, YYNGEE. The CDR3 sequence: CASSVGGVEETQYF. CDR3 nucleotide sequence: TGTGCCAGCAGCGTAGGCGGGGTCGAAGAGACCCAGTACTTC.